The 6 T cell receptor beta chains reported below all come from one sample, sequenced in a study of blood T cell repertoires in COVID-19. Profiling relied on immunoSEQ multiplex PCR, and the TCRdb table lists in-frame clones only, not all of them. Here the sample spans 130,000 or so clones, roughly 79% being singletons. Sample: peripheral blood. These receptors all stem from a human donor in a cohort sampled during active COVID-19.

Worth noting for this clone: Germline and junction disagree at one end, which may indicate a read error. The chain employs TRBV7-7 and TRBJ2-1; 8 bases are a match to TRBD2. The CDR3 length is 16 residues. Per the germline V gene, CDR1 is SSHAT and CDR2 is FNYEAQ (reference sequence). Written as DNA, the CDR3 is TGTGCTAGCAGCCCCCGACTAGCGAGCACCTACAATGAGCAGTTCTTC. Protein product: CASSPRLASTYNEQFF.

This chain connects TRBV4-1 to TRBJ2-3, with 9 bases matching TRBD2. The CDR3 loop spans 15 amino acids. The V gene end was trimmed by 5 bases and the J gene end by 1 base; junction bases not matched to a gene: 4. CDR1 and CDR2 from the germline V gene are MGHRA and YSYEKL. The CDR3 nucleotides read TGCGCCAGCAGCATACGACTAGCGGGCACAGATACGCAGTATTTT. Its protein is CASSIRLAGTDTQYF.

The CDR3 DNA reads TGTGCCAGCAGCTCACCGGGACAGGGGGCGAACTATGGCTACACCTTC. Translating it yields CASSSPGQGANYGYTF. The rearrangement uses TRBV7-2 and TRBJ1-2, with TRBD1 matching 12 bases. Germline-derived CDR1 and CDR2 are SGHTA and FQGNSA. Unmatched junction bases numbered 5, after V lost 4 bases and J lost 2 bases. The CDR3 sequence is 16 residues long.

In this sample, this clone turned up many times. The chain couples TRBV18 to TRBJ2-5, with a weak D call TRBD2 (6 bases). The CDR3 loop spans 14 amino acids. V was clipped by 8 bases and J by 0 bases, with 13 bases between them. Per germline, CDR1 KGHSH and CDR2 LQKENI. CDR3 loop: CASQGSSDQETQYF. The DNA of the CDR3 is TGTGCCAGCCAAGGTTCTAGCGACCAAGAGACCCAGTACTTC.

This clone came up once. This chain uses TRBV9 with TRBJ1-3; TRBD1 matches at 7 bases. This CDR3 is built from 16 residues. Germline trimming cut 4 bases from V and 3 bases from J; bases unmatched to any gene: 10. Germline V lookup: CDR1 SGDLS, CDR2 YYNGEE. The CDR3 region is CASSKGGELVGNTIYF. CDR3 sequence (DNA): TGTGCCAGCAGCAAAGGGGGCGAACTGGTTGGAAACACCATATATTTT.

The chain employs TRBV29-1 and TRBJ2-5, with a weak D call TRBD1 (5 bases). The V end lost 2 bases, the J end lost 5 bases, and 12 bases lay between the germline ends. This CDR3 is 13 amino acids long. Looked up from germline, CDR1 is SQVTM and CDR2 is ANQGSEA. The CDR3 sequence is CSVEKGAWETQYF. The CDR3 coding sequence is TGCAGCGTTGAAAAAGGGGCCTGGGAGACCCAGTACTTC.